These 9 T cell receptor beta chains originate from one sample sequenced in a study of blood T cell repertoires in COVID-19. Profiled with immunoSEQ multiplex PCR; TCRdb holds only in-frame clones, not every one. The sample yields 65,000 or so clones, around 75% seen once. Sequenced: peripheral blood. Every receptor here comes from a human donor in a cohort sampled during active COVID-19.

The rearrangement links TRBV2 to TRBJ2-5; 12 positions agree with TRBD2. This CDR3 is 15 amino acids long. The ends lost 3 bases at V and 7 bases at J; junction bases unmatched: 6. Per the germline V gene, CDR1 is SNHLY and CDR2 is FYNNEI. CDR3 bases: TGTGCCAGCAGTGAGGAGCTAGCGGGGGGGCGGACCCAGTACTTC. This encodes CASSEELAGGRTQYF.

The chain uses TRBV2 and TRBJ1-1; D is perhaps TRBD1 (6 bases). Trimming removed 7 bases at V and 3 bases at J, with 15 bases between. Germline V gene data show CDR1 as SNHLY and CDR2 as FYNNEI. CDR3 length: 14 residues. As DNA, the CDR3 is TGTGCCAGCACCACCCCACAGGGTTACACTGAAGCTTTCTTT. This translates into CASTTPQGYTEAFF. Full variable domain (rest looked up from reference TRBV2 and TRBJ1-1): EPEVTQTPSHQVTQMGQEVILRCVPISNHLYFYWYRQILGQKVEFLVSFYNNEISEKSEIFDDQFSVERPDGSNFTLKIRSTKLEDSAMYFCASTTPQGYTEAFFGQGTRLTVV.

This clone was observed a handful of times. The rearrangement links TRBV6-4 to TRBJ1-1; no clear D. CDR1 is MRHNA, CDR2 SNTAGT, per germline. The CDR3 is 13 amino acids. The germline V and J ends were trimmed by 5 bases and 0 bases, with 7 bases remaining between them. This CDR3 is CASSTELNTEAFF. CDR3 nucleotides: TGTGCCAGCAGTACGGAGTTGAACACTGAAGCTTTCTTT.

V is TRBV5-5 and J is TRBJ2-3; 12 positions match TRBD2. This CDR3 region has 16 residues. Trimming removed 2 bases from V and 6 bases from J; junction bases left unmatched: 7. Germline V gene data show CDR1 as SGHKS and CDR2 as YYEKEE (reference sequence). The CDR3 reads CASSFPLAGGPDTQYF. The CDR3 DNA is TGTGCCAGCAGCTTTCCCCTAGCGGGGGGGCCGGATACGCAGTATTTT.

This clone was seen only a few times. This chain joins TRBV2 and TRBJ1-6, with 7 nucleotides matching TRBD1. The CDR3 consists of 16 residues. With 6 bases clipped from V and 8 bases from J, the junction kept 13 bases outside the gene matches. The V gene's germline CDR1 is SNHLY and CDR2 FYNNEI. CDR3 sequence (DNA): TGTGCCAGCAGACACAATCCCGGGACAGTAGATTCACCCCTCCACTTT. Protein product: CASRHNPGTVDSPLHF. The full variable domain, completed using reference TRBV2 and TRBJ1-6, is EPEVTQTPSHQVTQMGQEVILRCVPISNHLYFYWYRQILGQKVEFLVSFYNNEISEKSEIFDDQFSVERPDGSNFTLKIRSTKLEDSAMYFCASRHNPGTVDSPLHFGNGTRLTVT.

In DNA, the CDR3 is TGTGCCAGCAGCTTAGTAGCCGGGGTACGCGAGCAGTACTTC. It is translated as CASSLVAGVREQYF. This rearrangement joins TRBV7-2 to TRBJ2-7; D might be TRBD2 (5 bases). Trimming stripped 1 base from V and 6 bases from J, with 13 bases between. This CDR3 spans 14 amino acids. Germline CDR1 and CDR2: SGHTA and FQGNSA.

The chain joins TRBV7-9 to TRBJ1-1, with 8 bases fitting TRBD1. The length of the CDR3 is 17 residues. The J segment lost 1 base and the V segment lost 0 bases, leaving 7 bases of the junction unmatched. Germline-derived CDR1 and CDR2 are SEHNR and FQNEAQ (reference sequence). CDR3: CASSLARQGTKNTEAFF. DNA of the CDR3: TGTGCCAGCAGCTTAGCTCGACAGGGGACCAAGAACACTGAAGCTTTCTTT.

The V and J genes are TRBV6-1 and TRBJ2-2, with 12 bases aligning to TRBD2. The CDR3 is made up of 16 amino acids. Germline V gives CDR1 MNHNS, CDR2 SASEGT. The V segment lost 4 bases and the J segment 6 bases; nucleotides outside the gene matches: 6. In nucleotides, the CDR3 is TGTGCCAGCAGTGCTCCGGGACTAGCGGGTTCCGGGGAGCTGTTTTTT. Its protein is CASSAPGLAGSGELFF.

This rearrangement joins TRBV3-1 (or the pseudogene TRBV3-2) to TRBJ2-7; 11 nucleotides align to TRBD1. Germline V CDR1 and CDR2: LGHDT, YNNKEL (reference sequence). This CDR3 has 16 residues. V shed 0 bases and J 3 bases; nucleotides not matched to a gene: 4. The DNA of the CDR3 is TGTGCCAGCAGCCAAGAACAGGGGACAGGGGGCTACGAGCAGTACTTC. It specifies CASSQEQGTGGYEQYF.